This T cell receptor beta chain was sequenced for a study of T-cell reconstitution after alpha-beta-depleted transplantation in children. The library targeted TCRbeta and was prepared with unique molecular identifiers. MiXCR, run by TCRdb on the PCR reads, gives a single entry per CDR3 protein. The table lists around 360,000 distinct CDR3 sequences, approximately 10% of them singletons. A few counts support this clonotype. Sequencing used PBMCs from the stem cell graft donor, obtained from the stem cell graft. The TCR originated in a human donor who donated a stem cell graft to a child with acute lymphoblastic leukemia.

CDR3 coding DNA: TGTGCCAGCAGCCCTAGCGGGAGGATTGCGAACACCGGGGAGCTGTTTTTT. This sequence encodes CASSPSGRIANTGELFF. The V gene is TRBV3-1, the J gene TRBJ2-2; the match to TRBD2 covers 11 bases. This CDR3 region has 17 residues. CDR1 and CDR2 (germline): LGHDT, YNNKEL (reference sequence). After removal of 4 bases from V and 0 bases from J, the junction contained 4 bases not matched to a gene.